This TCR beta chain was recovered during a study of blood T cell repertoires in COVID-19. In the authors' methods: The assay estimated nucleated cells by amplifying reference gene primers. The protocol was immunoSEQ multiplex PCR, while the TCRdb copy is restricted to in-frame clones and leaves out a portion. For V, J and clone size, that table is used; D and trimming come from the DNA. The sample includes under 350,000 clones, about 89% of them seen just once. Participants spanned ages about 18 to 100 years and resided in roughly 22 US areas. Recovered status applied to Cohort 3 donors who had two consecutive negative PCRs. It also applied to those with clearance or with symptom resolution. This CDR3 has 17 residues. V lost 3 bases and J lost 5, with 19 bases in between. In germline, CDR1 is SEHNR, CDR2 FQNEAQ (reference sequence).

This chain connects TRBV7-9 to TRBJ2-2; a possible D gene is TRBD1 (5 bases). The sequence derives from a woman in her thirties or forties who had recovered from COVID-19. Sequenced input: PBMCs or T cells enriched from blood (not recorded which). The CDR3 region has the DNA TGTGCCAGCAGCTTTGGACCCCGGAGCAGGGTGACCGGGGAGCTGTTTTTT. It specifies CASSFGPRSRVTGELFF.